This TCR beta chain was captured in a study of graft-versus-host responses after intestinal transplantation. Study-wide context: Multivisceral, liver-intestinal, or isolated intestinal grafts went to recipients. After anti-thymocyte globulin induction, recipients took tacrolimus and steroids for three to four years.

Germline loops: CDR1 SGHRS, CDR2 YFSETQ. V lost 3 bases, J lost 1 base, and 4 bases stayed unmatched. The length of the CDR3 is 16 residues. With regard to this clone: Its cognate antigen is unknown.

Clones were read by immunoSEQ multiplex PCR, and TCRdb kept only the in-frame ones, dropping some. The table has some 120,000 clones, 90% seen once. The chain couples TRBV5-1 to TRBJ2-3; the match to TRBD2 covers 11 bases. The TCR originated in a human donor who received an intestinal transplant. The material sequenced was unstimulated CD4+ T cells sorted from spleen or lymph node cells, taken before intestinal transplant. The CDR3 sequence: CASSSLTSGGTDTQYF. For the CDR3, the DNA is TGCGCCAGCAGCTCCCTGACTAGCGGGGGCACAGATACGCAGTATTTT.